Listed here are 15 T cell receptor beta chains from one sample, sequenced in a study of blood T cell repertoires in COVID-19. TCRdb keeps only in-frame clones here, not all; method: immunoSEQ multiplex PCR. The sample holds 200,000 to 250,000 clones, 84% seen once. Sequencing was carried out using peripheral blood. These TCRs come from a woman older than 75 with COVID-19, enrolled during active disease.

The V call is TRBV9, the J call TRBJ1-4; 9 nucleotides match TRBD1. CDR3 length: 19 amino acids. Germline CDR1 is SGDLS and CDR2 is YYNGEE. Unmatched junction bases numbered 15, after V lost 1 base and J lost 5 bases. This CDR3 reads CASSVSPGGTGQGNEKLFF. CDR3 bases: TGTGCCAGCAGCGTATCTCCAGGGGGGACGGGACAGGGAAATGAAAAACTGTTTTTT.

This clone has just one count. The V call is TRBV5-1, the J call TRBJ1-6; D remains ambiguous. Germline assignment: CDR1 SGHRS and CDR2 YFSETQ. V was clipped by 0 bases and J by 10 bases, with 14 bases between them. The CDR3 spans 15 residues. The DNA for the CDR3 is TGCGCCAGCAGCTTGGGCGGGATAATGGTATCACCCCTCCACTTT. Translation gives CASSLGGIMVSPLHF.

The rearrangement joins TRBV19 to TRBJ2-6; TRBD2 matches 8 bases. The CDR3 extends over 15 amino acids. Per germline, CDR1 LNHDA and CDR2 SQIVND (reference sequence). V shed 8 bases, J shed 2 bases, and the junction held 5 bases outside the gene matches. The CDR3 loop is CASHRGGTGANVLTF. Written as DNA, the CDR3 is TGTGCCAGTCACCGGGGGGGTACTGGGGCCAACGTCCTGACTTTC.

The rearrangement uses TRBV2 and TRBJ1-2, with TRBD1 as a possible D gene (5 bases). Germline CDR1 is SNHLY and CDR2 is FYNNEI. Trimming cost V 0 bases and J 8 bases, with 7 bases left between them. This CDR3 has 12 residues. DNA of the CDR3: TGTGCCAGCAGTGAAGCAGGGGCCGGCTACACCTTC. This codes for CASSEAGAGYTF.

This clone appeared once. The chain links TRBV2 to TRBJ2-6, with D perhaps matching TRBD1 (5 bases). Germline V gene data show CDR1 as SNHLY and CDR2 as FYNNEI. V was cut by 11 bases and J by 2 bases, with 13 bases left in between. The CDR3 sequence is 14 residues long. In nucleotides, the CDR3 is TGTGCCGGAATCAGGGTGGCTGGGGCCAACGTCCTGACTTTC. The encoded protein is CAGIRVAGANVLTF.

The chain employs TRBV25-1 and TRBJ1-4; unclear D gene. Trimming pared 1 base from V and 6 bases from J, leaving 12 bases between. This CDR3 has 15 residues. The germline V gene encodes CDR1 MGHDK and CDR2 SYGVNS. CDR3 sequence (DNA): TGTGCCAGCAGTGAATCTAGGAAAGCGGATGAAAAACTGTTTTTT. Translating it yields CASSESRKADEKLFF.

This clone appeared a single time. V and J are TRBV3-1 (or the pseudogene TRBV3-2) and TRBJ1-1; D perhaps matches TRBD1 (5 bases). Germline CDR1 and CDR2: LGHDT and YNNKEL (reference sequence). V was shortened by 0 bases and J by 5 bases, with 10 bases between the two germline ends. CDR3 length: 14 residues. CDR3 in amino acids: CASSQDQGGTEAFF. The CDR3 bases are TGTGCCAGCAGCCAAGATCAGGGTGGAACTGAAGCTTTCTTT.

The CDR3 DNA reads as TGTGCCACCAGTGATTTGTGGACAGGGGCGAACACTGAAGCTTTCTTT. Amino acids: CATSDLWTGANTEAFF. V usage is TRBV24-1 and J usage is TRBJ1-1, with TRBD1 matching 9 bases. Germline V gives CDR1 KGHDR, CDR2 SFDVKD. The trim removed 0 bases at V and 1 base at J, leaving 2 bases unmatched. There are 16 residues in the CDR3.

This chain connects TRBV19 to TRBJ1-2, with D possibly TRBD1 on 5 matching bases. This CDR3 spans 12 amino acids. V lost 4 bases and J lost 7, with 10 bases in between. Germline loops: CDR1 LNHDA, CDR2 SQIVND (reference sequence). The DNA for the CDR3 is TGTGCCAGTAGTACAGGGTTCGGTGGCTACACCTTC. Translating gives CASSTGFGGYTF.

The chain employs TRBV2 and TRBJ2-7, with 10 bases fitting TRBD2. Germline values: CDR1 SNHLY, CDR2 FYNNEI. This CDR3 is built from 19 residues. V lost 4 bases, J lost 1 base, and 16 bases stayed unmatched. The CDR3 region has the DNA TGTGCCAGCAGTGTCCCTCAGGACAGGGTGACTAGCGGGTCCTACGAGCAGTACTTC. Translation gives CASSVPQDRVTSGSYEQYF.

CDR3 bases: TGTGCCAGCAGTCGGACAGGACGGTTCTATGGCTACACCTTC. This encodes CASSRTGRFYGYTF. V gene TRBV28 combines with J gene TRBJ1-2; TRBD1 aligns across 7 bases. This CDR3 spans 14 amino acids. Germline V gives CDR1 MDHEN, CDR2 SYDVKM. V shed 5 bases, J shed 4 bases, and the junction held 7 bases outside the gene matches.

The chain is built from TRBV6-1 and TRBJ1-6; D ambiguous. V lost 1 base to trimming and J lost 8 bases, with 6 bases between them. The length of the CDR3 is 13 residues. CDR1 and CDR2 (germline): MNHNS, SASEGT. CDR3 nucleotide sequence: TGTGCCAGCAGTGAAGGGAGGGATTCACCCCTCCACTTT. As protein: CASSEGRDSPLHF.

This clone appeared a few times. The chain joins TRBV5-1 to TRBJ1-1; 10 bases match TRBD1. Germline V gene lookup returns CDR1 SGHRS and CDR2 YFSETQ. V gave up 7 bases and J gave up 3 bases; unmatched junction bases: 15. The CDR3 consists of 17 residues. The CDR3 is CASGTGTGDKVYTEAFF. The DNA of the CDR3 is TGCGCCAGCGGCACCGGGACAGGGGATAAGGTGTACACTGAAGCTTTCTTT.

The chain carries TRBV7-6 and TRBJ2-5; the D gene is possibly TRBD1 (6 bases). This CDR3 spans 14 amino acids. Trimming took off 1 base at V and 5 bases at J, with 11 bases between the two ends. The germline V gene encodes CDR1 SGHVS and CDR2 FNYEAQ. CDR3 coding DNA: TGTGCCAGCAGCTTAGGGGCCGACAGGGAGACCCAGTACTTC. It encodes CASSLGADRETQYF.

V usage is TRBV18 and J usage is TRBJ1-2; D is uncertain. Germline V gene lookup returns CDR1 KGHSH and CDR2 LQKENI. The CDR3 runs to 13 residues. V lost 3 bases, J lost 4 bases, and 9 bases lay in between. The CDR3 loop is CASSPRQTYGYTF. Written as DNA, the CDR3 is TGTGCCAGCTCACCGAGACAAACCTATGGCTACACCTTC.